This TCR beta chain was retrieved from a study of T cell responses to AZD1222 COVID-19 vaccine (dated by TCRdb to about 2021). Background on the whole study: TCR sequencing covered over 230 trial participants: some 210 given two doses of AZD1222 and 26 given two doses of MenACWY control vaccine. Trial participants were enrolled by age into 18-55, 56-69 and 70-plus year subgroups, with around 150, 28 and 57 TCR-sequenced participants respectively. Results the study describes overall, beyond this receptor: Participants were mostly white British, with more females than males. The authors suggested clonal diversity may have been underestimated. Spike-specific TCR breadth and depth rose significantly after two AZD1222 doses compared with day 0 and with MenACWY recipients. Because no day 14 peak-response samples were available, the repertoires could be characterized only after the peak T cell response. Nearly half of unique spike-specific TCRs reportedly recognized epitopes outside regions mutated in the B.1.351 and B.1.1.7 variants. The whole spike protein was spanned by vaccine-associated CD4 TCRs, and dominant responses were seen in regions 160-218 and 743-854. The 56-69-year group was small, and its depth increase did not reach significance, likely because of low power. Conclusions about previously exposed vaccinees are limited because only a handful of AZD1222 recipients were SARS-CoV-2 seropositive at baseline.

As regards this clone: Its cognate antigen has yet to be identified. The sample holds no much larger clone one base away, and base qualities are not on file.

The time point label here, explained by the study, means: about 28 days (+/-7) after the second vaccine dose. The treatment or condition label, read with the paper, signifies: meningococcal conjugate vaccine given as trial control. Vaccinee samples came from UK trials COV001 and COV002, including a single-blind randomized controlled phase 2/3 trial of AZD1222 (ChAdOx1 nCoV-19) in healthy adults. For TCRbeta chain sequencing, PBMC samples from trial participants were taken at day 0 and at day 28 after the second dose. The CDR3 regions of human TCRbeta chains were analyzed by immunosequencing. The study's processing was this. Repertoire TCRs were matched against a reference library of SARS-CoV-2-specific TCRs generated with the MIRA antigen-specificity platform. Breadth meant the fraction of unique TCRs that were SARS-CoV-2-associated, whereas depth meant the fraction of total T cells that were SARS-CoV-2-associated. Using the MIRA data, every spike-specific TCR was mapped to the spike region that the TCR reacted to and assigned to either a CD4 or a CD8 class. Log10-transformed breadth and depth values were compared by one-way ANOVA with Sidak's multiple comparisons tests. The table was pulled from immuneACCESS by TCRdb, which kept in-frame rearrangements only. Such tables lose some clones; where checked, under half of the loss comes from unresolved V genes, and the rest has no known cause. V, J and clone size are those of that table, while D and trimming were read from the DNA. This sample gives 150,000 to 200,000 clones in total; just over 90% of them show up just once. The leading ten clones occupy approximately 4% of the sample.

The sample was peripheral blood, taken 28 days after the second dose of the MenACWY control vaccine. This clonotype was sampled from an adult who received the MenACWY meningococcal vaccine as a control.

This receptor carries the CDR3 CARGREYSNQPQHF. In nucleotides, the sequence is TGCGCCAGGGGTCGAGAGTATAGCAATCAGCCCCAGCATTTT. The rearranged segments are TRBV10-1 and TRBJ1-5; the D gene remains uncertain. Trimming costs V 9 bases and J 0 bases, and their ends lie 12 bases apart. CDR1 WNHNN and CDR2 SYGVQD are derived from the germline V gene (reference sequence). Spanning cysteine to phenylalanine, the CDR3 consists of 14 amino acids. Kept here is only the CDR3 DNA, which spans 42 bases and is read in frame from base 1.